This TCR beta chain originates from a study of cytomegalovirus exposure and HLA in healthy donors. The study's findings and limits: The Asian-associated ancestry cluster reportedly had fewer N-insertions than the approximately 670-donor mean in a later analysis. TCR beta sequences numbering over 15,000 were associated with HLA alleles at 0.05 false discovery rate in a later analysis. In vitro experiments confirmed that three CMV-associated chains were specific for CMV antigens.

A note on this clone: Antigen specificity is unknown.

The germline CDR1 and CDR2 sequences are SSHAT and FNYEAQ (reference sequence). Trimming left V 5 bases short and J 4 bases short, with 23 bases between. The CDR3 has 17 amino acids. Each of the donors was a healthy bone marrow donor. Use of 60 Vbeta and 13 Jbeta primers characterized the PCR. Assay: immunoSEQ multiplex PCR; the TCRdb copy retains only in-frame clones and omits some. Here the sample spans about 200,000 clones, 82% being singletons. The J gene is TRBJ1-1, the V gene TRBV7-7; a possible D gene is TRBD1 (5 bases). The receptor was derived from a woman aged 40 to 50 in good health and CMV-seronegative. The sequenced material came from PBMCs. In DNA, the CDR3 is TGTGCCAGCAGCCCTGTCGGGGGGGAGGGACCTCTCACTGAAGCTTTCTTT. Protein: CASSPVGGEGPLTEAFF.